This entry concerns a single T cell receptor (beta chain). These data are taken from a study of blood T cells in healthy people across ages. Germline lookup yields CDR1 DFQATT and CDR2 SNEGSKA (reference sequence). V trimming: 2 bases; J trimming: 11 bases; junction bases outside the gene matches: 15. This CDR3 region has 15 residues. The authors ran a second PCR of roughly 6 to 12 cycles using a sample-barcoded 5' primer and a J-beta primer mix. TCRdb called the 5' RACE reads again in MiXCR, with one record for every CDR3 protein. Of about 680,000 distinct CDR3 sequences in the sample, around 45% were seen once.

The chain is built from TRBV20-1 and TRBJ2-5, with 9 nucleotides matching TRBD2. This TCR derives from a woman in her sixties or seventies in good health. The material sequenced was blood. The CDR3 sequence is CSARLAGRKVNEQYF. The DNA of the CDR3 is TGCAGTGCTAGACTAGCGGGGAGAAAGGTAAATGAGCAGTACTTC.